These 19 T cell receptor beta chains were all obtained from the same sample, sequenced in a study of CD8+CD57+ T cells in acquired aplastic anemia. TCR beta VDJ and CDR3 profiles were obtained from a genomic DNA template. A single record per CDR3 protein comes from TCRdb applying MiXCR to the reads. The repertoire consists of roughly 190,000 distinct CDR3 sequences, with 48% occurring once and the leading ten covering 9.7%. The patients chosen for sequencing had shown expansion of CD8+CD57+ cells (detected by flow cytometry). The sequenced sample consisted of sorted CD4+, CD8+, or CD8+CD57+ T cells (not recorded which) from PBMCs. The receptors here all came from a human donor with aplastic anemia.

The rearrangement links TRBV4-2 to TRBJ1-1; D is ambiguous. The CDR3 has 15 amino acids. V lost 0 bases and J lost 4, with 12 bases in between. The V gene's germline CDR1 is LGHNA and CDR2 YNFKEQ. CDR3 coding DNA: TGTGCCAGCAGCCAAGATCGGGTCGGCGGCACTGAAGCTTTCTTT. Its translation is CASSQDRVGGTEAFF.

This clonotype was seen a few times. CDR3 in amino acids: CSATIYNEQFF. CDR3 in DNA: TGCAGTGCTACCATCTACAATGAGCAGTTCTTC. The V and J genes are TRBV29-1 and TRBJ2-1, with no clear D. The CDR3 is 11 amino acids. The germline V gene has CDR1 SQVTM and CDR2 ANQGSEA.

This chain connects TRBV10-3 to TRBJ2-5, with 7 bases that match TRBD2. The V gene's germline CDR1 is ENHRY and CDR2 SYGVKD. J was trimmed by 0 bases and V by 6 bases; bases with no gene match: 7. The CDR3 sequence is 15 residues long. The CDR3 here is CAISRGGRDQETQYF. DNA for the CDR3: TGTGCCATCAGCCGGGGAGGGCGGGACCAAGAGACCCAGTACTTC.

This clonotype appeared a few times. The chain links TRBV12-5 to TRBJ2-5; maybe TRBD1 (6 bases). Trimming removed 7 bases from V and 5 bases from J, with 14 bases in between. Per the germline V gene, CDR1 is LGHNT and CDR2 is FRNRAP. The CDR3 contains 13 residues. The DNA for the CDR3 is TGTGCTAGTGCGGACAGTCCGGGGGAGACCCAGTACTTC. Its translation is CASADSPGETQYF.

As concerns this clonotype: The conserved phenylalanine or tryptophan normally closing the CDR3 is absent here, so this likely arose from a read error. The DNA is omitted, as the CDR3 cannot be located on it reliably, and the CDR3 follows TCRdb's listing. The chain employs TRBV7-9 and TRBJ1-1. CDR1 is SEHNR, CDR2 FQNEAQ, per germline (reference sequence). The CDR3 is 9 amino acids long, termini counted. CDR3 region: CASSLRGSR.

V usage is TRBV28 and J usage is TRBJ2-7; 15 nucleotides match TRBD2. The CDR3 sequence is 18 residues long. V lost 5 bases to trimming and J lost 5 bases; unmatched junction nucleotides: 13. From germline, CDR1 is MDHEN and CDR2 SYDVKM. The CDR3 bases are TGTGCCAGCAGTCTCCCCGGACTAGCGGGAGGGTTTGGCCACGAGCAGTACTTC. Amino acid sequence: CASSLPGLAGGFGHEQYF.

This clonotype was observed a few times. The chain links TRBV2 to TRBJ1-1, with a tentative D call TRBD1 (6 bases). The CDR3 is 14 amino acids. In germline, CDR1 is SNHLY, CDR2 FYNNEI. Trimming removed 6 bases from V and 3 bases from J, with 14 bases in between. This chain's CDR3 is CASRGGGRDTEAFF. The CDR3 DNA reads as TGTGCCAGCAGGGGGGGGGGGCGCGACACTGAAGCTTTCTTT.

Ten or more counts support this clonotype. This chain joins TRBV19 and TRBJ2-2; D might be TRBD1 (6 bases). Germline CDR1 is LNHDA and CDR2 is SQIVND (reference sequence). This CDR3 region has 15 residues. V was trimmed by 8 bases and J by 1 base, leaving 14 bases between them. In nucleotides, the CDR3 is TGTGCCAGTTCAAATCCGGGACAGAACACCGGGGAGCTGTTTTTT. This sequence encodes CASSNPGQNTGELFF.

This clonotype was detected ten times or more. The CDR3 loop is CASSLQQGRSQETQYF. CDR3 DNA sequence: TGCGCCAGCAGCCTGCAACAGGGACGAAGCCAAGAGACCCAGTACTTC. This chain connects TRBV4-3 to TRBJ2-5; TRBD1 might be the D (6 bases). V shed 4 bases and J shed 1 base, with 16 bases lying between them. There are 16 residues in the CDR3. Germline CDR1 is LGHNA and CDR2 is YSLEER.

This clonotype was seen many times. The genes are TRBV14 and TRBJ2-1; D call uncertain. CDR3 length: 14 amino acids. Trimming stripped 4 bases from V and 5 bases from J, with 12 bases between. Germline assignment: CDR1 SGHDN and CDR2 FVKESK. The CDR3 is CASSPNGRNNEQFF. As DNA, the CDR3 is TGTGCCAGCAGCCCAAATGGACGTAACAATGAGCAGTTCTTC.

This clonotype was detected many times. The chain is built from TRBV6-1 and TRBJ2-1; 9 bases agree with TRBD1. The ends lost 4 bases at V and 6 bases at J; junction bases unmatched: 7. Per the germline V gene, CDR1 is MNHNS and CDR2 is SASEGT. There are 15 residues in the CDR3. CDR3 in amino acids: CASSGRDRAFNEQFF. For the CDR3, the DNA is TGTGCCAGCAGTGGCCGGGACAGGGCATTCAATGAGCAGTTCTTC.

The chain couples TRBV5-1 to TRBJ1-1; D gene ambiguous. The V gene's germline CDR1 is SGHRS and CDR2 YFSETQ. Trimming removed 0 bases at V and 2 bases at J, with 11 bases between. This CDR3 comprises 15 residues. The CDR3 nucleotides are TGCGCCAGCAGCTTGGAAAATGGATATAACACTGAAGCTTTCTTT. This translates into CASSLENGYNTEAFF.

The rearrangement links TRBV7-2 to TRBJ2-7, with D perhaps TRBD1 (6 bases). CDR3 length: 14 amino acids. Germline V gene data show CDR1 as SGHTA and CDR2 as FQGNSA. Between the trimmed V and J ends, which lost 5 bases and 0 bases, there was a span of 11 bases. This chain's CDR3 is CASSAGQYSYEQYF. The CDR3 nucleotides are TGTGCCAGCAGCGCCGGACAGTACTCCTACGAGCAGTACTTC.

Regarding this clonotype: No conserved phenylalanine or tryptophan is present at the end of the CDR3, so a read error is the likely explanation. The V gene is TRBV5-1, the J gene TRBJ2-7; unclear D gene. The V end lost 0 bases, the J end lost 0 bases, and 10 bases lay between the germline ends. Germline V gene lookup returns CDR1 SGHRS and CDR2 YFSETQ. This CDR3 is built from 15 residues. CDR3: CASSLVGTGSYEQYL. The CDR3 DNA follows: TGCGCCAGCAGCTTGGTAGGCACGGGCTCCTACGAGCAGTACCTC.

CDR3 DNA: TGTGCCAGCAGGGGATCCGACAGGGTAAACGATGAAAAACTGTTTTTT. Translation gives CASRGSDRVNDEKLFF. The V call is TRBV2, the J call TRBJ1-4; 7 nucleotides line up with TRBD1. Germline assignment: CDR1 SNHLY and CDR2 FYNNEI. CDR3 length: 16 residues. The J segment lost 6 bases and the V segment lost 6 bases, leaving 13 bases of the junction unmatched. Looking up the rest from reference TRBV2 and TRBJ1-4 gives the full variable domain: EPEVTQTPSHQVTQMGQEVILRCVPISNHLYFYWYRQILGQKVEFLVSFYNNEISEKSEIFDDQFSVERPDGSNFTLKIRSTKLEDSAMYFCASRGSDRVNDEKLFFGSGTQLSVL.

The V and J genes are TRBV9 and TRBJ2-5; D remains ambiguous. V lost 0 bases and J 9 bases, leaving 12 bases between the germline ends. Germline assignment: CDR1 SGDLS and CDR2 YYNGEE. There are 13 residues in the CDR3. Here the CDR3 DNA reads TGTGCCAGCAGCGTAGCTACGAGAACCCCCCAGTACTTC. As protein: CASSVATRTPQYF.

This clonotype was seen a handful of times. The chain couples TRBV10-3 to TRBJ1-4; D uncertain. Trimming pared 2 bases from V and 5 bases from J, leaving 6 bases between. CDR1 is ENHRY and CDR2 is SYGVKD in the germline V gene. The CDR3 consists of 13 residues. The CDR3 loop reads CAISERSNEKLFF. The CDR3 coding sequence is TGTGCCATCAGTGAGCGGTCGAATGAAAAACTGTTTTTT.

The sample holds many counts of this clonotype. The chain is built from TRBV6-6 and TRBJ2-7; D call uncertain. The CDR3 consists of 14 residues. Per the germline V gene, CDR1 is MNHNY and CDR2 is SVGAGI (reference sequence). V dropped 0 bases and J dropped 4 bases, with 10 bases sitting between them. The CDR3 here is CASSYSWSSYEQYF. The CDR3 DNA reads TGTGCCAGCAGTTACTCCTGGAGCTCATACGAGCAGTACTTC.

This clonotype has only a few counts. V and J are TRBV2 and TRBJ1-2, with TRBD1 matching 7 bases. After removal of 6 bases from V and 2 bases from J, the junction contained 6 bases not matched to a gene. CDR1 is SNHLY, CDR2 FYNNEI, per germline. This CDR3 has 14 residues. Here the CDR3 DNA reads TGTGCCAGCAGAGGACAGGCCTCGAACTATGGCTACACCTTC. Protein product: CASRGQASNYGYTF. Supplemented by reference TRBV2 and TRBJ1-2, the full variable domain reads EPEVTQTPSHQVTQMGQEVILRCVPISNHLYFYWYRQILGQKVEFLVSFYNNEISEKSEIFDDQFSVERPDGSNFTLKIRSTKLEDSAMYFCASRGQASNYGYTFGSGTRLTVV.